This TCR beta chain was documented in a study of shared clonotypes between healthy human individuals. The data were produced by immunoSEQ multiplex PCR, yet TCRdb's version contains in-frame clones alone and is incomplete. Here the sample spans a few million clones, approximately 92% being singletons. CDR1 and CDR2 (germline): SNHLY, FYNNEI. The CDR3 is 16 amino acids. J was trimmed by 4 bases and V by 10 bases; bases with no gene match: 11. This chain links TRBV2 with TRBJ2-3; 13 bases match TRBD2. This receptor was taken from a man between 18 and 29 years old in good health. The sample was naive CD4+ T cells sorted from blood. Regarding subset: CD45RA+ positively selected. In DNA form, the CDR3 reads TGTGCCACAGGTATCGGGACTAGCGGGAACCCAGATACGCAGTATTTT. Its translation: CATGIGTSGNPDTQYF.